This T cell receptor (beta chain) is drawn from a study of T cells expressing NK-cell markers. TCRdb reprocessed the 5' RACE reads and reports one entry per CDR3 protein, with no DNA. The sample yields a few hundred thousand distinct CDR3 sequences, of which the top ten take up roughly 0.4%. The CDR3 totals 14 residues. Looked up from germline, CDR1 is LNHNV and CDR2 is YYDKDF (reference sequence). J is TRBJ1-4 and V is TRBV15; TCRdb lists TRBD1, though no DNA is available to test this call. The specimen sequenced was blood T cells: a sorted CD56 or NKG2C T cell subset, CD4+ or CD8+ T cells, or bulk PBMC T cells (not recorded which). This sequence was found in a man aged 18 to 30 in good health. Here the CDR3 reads CATSRNTGGEKLFF.